This passage covers 19 T cell receptor beta chains from one sample sequenced in a study of cytomegalovirus exposure and HLA in healthy donors. PCR amplification relied on 60 Vbeta primers (plus 13 Jbeta primers). The protocol was immunoSEQ multiplex PCR, while the TCRdb copy is restricted to in-frame clones and leaves out a portion. The sample has about 130,000 clones, approximately 81% seen once. The sequencing sample was made of PBMCs. The receptors were gathered from a man between 18 and 35 years old in good health and CMV-seronegative.

This sequence joins TRBV5-4 and TRBJ2-1; TRBD1 is a possible D gene (6 bases). This CDR3 region has 15 residues. Trimming removed 7 bases from V and 5 bases from J, with 19 bases in between. Germline V gene data show CDR1 as SGHNT and CDR2 as YYREEE (reference sequence). The CDR3 DNA follows: TGTGCCAGCTCGAGGACAGCCCTGAGAAACAATGAGCAGTTCTTC. This gives the protein CASSRTALRNNEQFF. The full variable domain, rest sourced from reference TRBV5-4 and TRBJ2-1, is ETGVTQSPTHLIKTRGQQVTLRCSSQSGHNTVSWYQQALGQGPQFIFQYYREEENGRGNFPPRFSGLQFPNYSSELNVNALELDDSALYLCASSRTALRNNEQFFGPGTRLTVL.

This chain uses TRBV2 with TRBJ2-1, with 7 nucleotides matching TRBD1. J lost 1 base, V lost 6 bases, and 12 bases had no gene match. Germline values: CDR1 SNHLY, CDR2 FYNNEI. This CDR3 region has 17 residues. The CDR3 loop is CASRTRQGLPSYNEQFF. The CDR3 nucleotides read TGTGCCAGCAGGACCCGACAGGGTCTCCCATCCTACAATGAGCAGTTCTTC.

The chain uses TRBV5-1 and TRBJ2-2; the match to TRBD1 covers 8 bases. Germline CDR1 and CDR2: SGHRS and YFSETQ. CDR3 length: 16 amino acids. Trimming removed 4 bases from V and 5 bases from J; junction bases left unmatched: 10. The CDR3 bases are TGCGCCAGCAGCCCCCTGGGTACAGGGGGAACCGGGGAGCTGTTTTTT. Translated: CASSPLGTGGTGELFF.

The V call is TRBV30, the J call TRBJ2-1, with D hard to call. CDR1 and CDR2 (germline): GTSNPN, SVGIG (reference sequence). This CDR3 spans 13 amino acids. V was trimmed by 0 bases and J by 13 bases, leaving 16 bases between them. The CDR3 nucleotides read TGTGCCTGGAGTGTAGTTCCGTGGCAGGTACAGTTCTTC. Protein sequence: CAWSVVPWQVQFF. The variable domain in full, with the rest retrieved from reference TRBV30 and TRBJ2-1, is SQTIHQWPATLVQPVGSPLSLECTVEGTSNPNLYWYRQAAGRGLQLLFYSVGIGQISSEVPQNLSASRPQDRQFILSSKKLLLSDSGFYLCAWSVVPWQVQFFGPGTRLTVL.

The chain recombines TRBV7-8 with TRBJ1-2; 7 positions agree with TRBD1. This CDR3 has 15 amino acids. The V segment lost 5 bases and the J segment 4 bases; nucleotides outside the gene matches: 10. Germline lookup yields CDR1 SGHVS and CDR2 FQNEAQ. The CDR3 sequence is CASSGEIGGGYGYTF. The CDR3 nucleotides are TGTGCCAGCAGCGGAGAGATAGGGGGCGGCTATGGCTACACCTTC.

The chain couples TRBV6-4 to TRBJ2-3; 7 bases fit TRBD2. Germline V gene data show CDR1 as MRHNA and CDR2 as SNTAGT. With V trimmed by 4 bases and J by 2 bases, 6 bases remained unmatched. The CDR3 is made up of 15 amino acids. CDR3 sequence: CASSVDAGATDTQYF. CDR3 DNA: TGTGCCAGCAGTGTGGACGCGGGAGCCACAGATACGCAGTATTTT.

This clone has only one observation. V and J are TRBV27 and TRBJ2-7; weak D call: TRBD1 (6 bases). The CDR3 spans 16 residues. Trimming left V 5 bases short and J 4 bases short, with 21 bases between. The germline gives CDR1 MNHEY, CDR2 SMNVEV (reference sequence). The CDR3 here is CASSPSPQGLRYEQYF. The DNA for the CDR3 is TGTGCCAGCAGTCCCTCACCACAGGGTTTGAGGTACGAGCAGTACTTC.

Notes on this clone: In the same sample, other DNA sequences code for this CDR3. The gene calls are TRBV18 and TRBJ1-2, with 8 bases aligning to TRBD1. J gave up 5 bases and V 3 bases, and 5 bases lay outside the gene matches. CDR1 is KGHSH, CDR2 LQKENI, per germline. The length of the CDR3 is 14 residues. Written as DNA, the CDR3 is TGTGCCAGCTCACCGGACAGGGCTGGGTATGGCTACACCTTC. Protein sequence: CASSPDRAGYGYTF.

This chain uses TRBV5-6 with TRBJ1-2; a weak D match, TRBD1 (5 bases). This CDR3 spans 14 amino acids. The V end was cut by 0 bases, the J end by 11 bases, with 17 bases between. Germline CDR1 is SGHDT and CDR2 is YYEEEE. The CDR3 DNA follows: TGTGCCAGCAGCTTGGGAGGTCCTTTCCGGGGGTACACCTTC. Residues: CASSLGGPFRGYTF. The full variable domain, its missing parts supplied by reference TRBV5-6 and TRBJ1-2, is DAGVTQSPTHLIKTRGQQVTLRCSPKSGHDTVSWYQQALGQGPQFIFQYYEEEERQRGNFPDRFSGHQFPNYSSELNVNALLLGDSALYLCASSLGGPFRGYTFGSGTRLTVV.

Written as DNA, the CDR3 is TGTGCCTGGAGCTTAACAGGCACAGATACGCAGTATTTT. Translated, it gives CAWSLTGTDTQYF. The rearrangement links TRBV30 to TRBJ2-3, with unresolved D. Trimming shortened V by 3 bases and J by 1 base, and 8 bases separated the two germline ends. The CDR3 has 13 residues. The germline V gene has CDR1 GTSNPN and CDR2 SVGIG (reference sequence).

This sequence joins TRBV30 and TRBJ1-5, with D perhaps matching TRBD1 (6 bases). CDR3 length: 13 residues. The V end lost 4 bases, the J end lost 6 bases, and 13 bases lay between the germline ends. Germline V gene data show CDR1 as GTSNPN and CDR2 as SVGIG (reference sequence). CDR3 in DNA: TGTGCCTGGAATCTGGGGGCTGGTCAGCCCCAGCATTTT. Protein: CAWNLGAGQPQHF.

This chain joins TRBV5-1 and TRBJ1-6, with 7 positions matching TRBD1. With V trimmed by 0 bases and J by 5 bases, 2 bases remained unmatched. The CDR3 spans 15 residues. CDR1 is SGHRS, CDR2 YFSETQ, per germline. The CDR3: CASSLGQGDNSPLHF. DNA for the CDR3: TGCGCCAGCAGCTTGGGACAGGGAGATAATTCACCCCTCCACTTT.

Here the CDR3 reads CASSPSPGQGKGYTF. The CDR3 nucleotides are TGTGCCAGCAGCCCCTCCCCCGGACAGGGGAAGGGCTACACCTTC. The chain couples TRBV6-5 to TRBJ1-2; 9 nucleotides agree with TRBD1. This CDR3 spans 15 amino acids. Germline trimming cut 6 bases from V and 8 bases from J; bases unmatched to any gene: 13. Per the germline V gene, CDR1 is MNHEY and CDR2 is SVGAGI.

With respect to this clone: Other DNA variants within this sample encode the same CDR3. This rearrangement joins TRBV7-2 to TRBJ2-7; D perhaps matches TRBD2 (5 bases). Germline V lookup: CDR1 SGHTA, CDR2 FQGNSA. This CDR3 is 13 amino acids long. The V end lost 1 base, the J end lost 4 bases, and 8 bases lay between the germline ends. The CDR3 DNA reads TGTGCCAGCAGCTTAGGACGGGATTACGAGCAGTACTTC. Protein: CASSLGRDYEQYF.

The rearrangement joins TRBV18 to TRBJ1-4, with a possible D match to TRBD1 (5 bases). CDR1 KGHSH and CDR2 LQKENI come from the germline V gene. The V end was cut by 6 bases, the J end by 0 bases, with 8 bases between. This CDR3 has 14 amino acids. The chain's CDR3 is CASSRQSTNEKLFF. CDR3 DNA: TGTGCCAGCTCCCGACAGTCAACTAATGAAAAACTGTTTTTT.

The CDR3 DNA reads as TGCAGCGGGGCCCACAATGAGCAGTTCTTC. Translating gives CSGAHNEQFF. The chain recombines TRBV29-1 with TRBJ2-1; D is uncertain. Trimming took 7 bases from V and 5 from J, leaving 6 bases between them. Germline V gives CDR1 SQVTM, CDR2 ANQGSEA. The CDR3 is made up of 10 amino acids.

V usage is TRBV30 and J usage is TRBJ2-1; D perhaps matches TRBD1 (6 bases). Germline V lookup: CDR1 GTSNPN, CDR2 SVGIG (reference sequence). The V and J ends lost 7 bases and 6 bases respectively, with 16 bases between them. The CDR3 consists of 13 residues. The DNA for the CDR3 is TGTGCCTTTAACCCAGGGGTCCTCAATGAGCAGTTCTTC. This translates into CAFNPGVLNEQFF.

A remark on this clone: This sample includes further DNA sequences coding for the same CDR3. As DNA, the CDR3 is TGTGCCAGTAGTATATTGGGCGGGTACGAGCAGTACTTC. Residues: CASSILGGYEQYF. This chain connects TRBV19 to TRBJ2-7, with D possibly being TRBD2 (5 bases). The CDR3 runs 13 residues. V shed 2 bases and J shed 4 bases, with 9 bases lying between them. Germline loops: CDR1 LNHDA, CDR2 SQIVND (reference sequence).

V usage is TRBV4-3 and J usage is TRBJ2-3; the match to TRBD2 covers 7 bases. In germline, CDR1 is LGHNA, CDR2 YSLEER. The CDR3 extends over 18 amino acids. J was trimmed by 6 bases and V by 4 bases; bases with no gene match: 19. The CDR3 protein is CASSPSHYGGSGRDTQYF. Written as DNA, the CDR3 is TGCGCCAGCAGCCCTTCTCATTACGGGGGGTCAGGGAGGGATACGCAGTATTTT.